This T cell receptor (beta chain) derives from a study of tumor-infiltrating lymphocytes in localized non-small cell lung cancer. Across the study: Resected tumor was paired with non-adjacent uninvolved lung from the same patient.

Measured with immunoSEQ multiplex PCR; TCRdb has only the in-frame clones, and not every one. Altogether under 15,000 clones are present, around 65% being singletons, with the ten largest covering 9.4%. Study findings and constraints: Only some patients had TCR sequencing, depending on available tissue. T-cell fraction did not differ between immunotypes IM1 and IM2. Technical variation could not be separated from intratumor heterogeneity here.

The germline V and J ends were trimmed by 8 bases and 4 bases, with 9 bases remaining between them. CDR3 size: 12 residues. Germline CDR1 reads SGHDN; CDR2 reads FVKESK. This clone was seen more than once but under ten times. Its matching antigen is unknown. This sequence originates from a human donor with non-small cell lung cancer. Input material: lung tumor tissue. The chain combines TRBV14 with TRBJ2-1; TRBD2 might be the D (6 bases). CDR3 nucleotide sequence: TGTGCCAGCCGGGACTTTTACAATGAGCAGTTCTTC. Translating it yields CASRDFYNEQFF.